This entry lists 6 T cell receptor beta chains sequenced from one sample in a study of cytomegalovirus exposure and HLA in healthy donors. The PCR ran on 60 Vbeta and 13 Jbeta primers. Sequencing was performed with immunoSEQ multiplex PCR; in TCRdb, only in-frame clones are kept and a portion is missing. The table includes approximately 100,000 clones, approximately 81% detected once. Material for sequencing was PBMCs. The receptor source for this set is a man between 35 and 55 years old in good health and CMV-seropositive.

This rearrangement joins TRBV5-5 to TRBJ2-2, with D perhaps TRBD1 (6 bases). Germline values: CDR1 SGHKS, CDR2 YYEKEE (reference sequence). The CDR3 covers 15 residues. Deletions cut 0 bases from V and 7 bases from J, with 13 bases between. The CDR3 DNA sequence: TGTGCCAGCAGCTTGGAGCCGGCAGGGGTCGGGGAGCTGTTTTTT. Translated, it gives CASSLEPAGVGELFF. Looking up the rest from reference TRBV5-5 and TRBJ2-2 gives the full variable domain: DAGVTQSPTHLIKTRGQQVTLRCSPISGHKSVSWYQQVLGQGPQFIFQYYEKEERGRGNFPDRFSARQFPNYSSELNVNALLLGDSALYLCASSLEPAGVGELFFGEGSRLTVL.

In its sample, this clone was seen a few times. The rearrangement uses TRBV5-1 and TRBJ2-7, with D maybe TRBD2 (6 bases). V was shortened by 1 base and J by 2 bases, with 7 bases between the two germline ends. This CDR3 contains 13 residues. CDR1 is SGHRS and CDR2 is YFSETQ in the germline V gene. The CDR3 loop is CASSLPGAYEQYF. CDR3 DNA: TGCGCCAGCAGCTTGCCGGGGGCCTACGAGCAGTACTTC.

The J gene is TRBJ2-7, the V gene TRBV11-2, with D possibly TRBD2 on 5 matching bases. Trimming left V 2 bases short and J 3 bases short, with 17 bases between. The CDR3 totals 16 residues. Germline V gene data show CDR1 as SGHAT and CDR2 as FQNNGV. The CDR3 nucleotides read TGTGCCAGCAGCTTAACCCTCGGAGCGGCCCGCTACGAGCAGTACTTC. This encodes CASSLTLGAARYEQYF.

J is TRBJ2-1 and V is TRBV29-1; D gene unclear. Germline assignment: CDR1 SQVTM and CDR2 ANQGSEA. CDR3 length: 11 residues. Trimming removed 6 bases at V and 9 bases at J, with 12 bases between. The CDR3 coding sequence is TGCAGCGTGCGCCCACTAAGTGAGCAGTTCTTC. It specifies CSVRPLSEQFF.

Details on this clone: Other DNA sequences of this sample code for an identical CDR3. The V call is TRBV5-1, the J call TRBJ2-5; 9 bases are shared with TRBD1. The length of the CDR3 is 14 residues. CDR1 is SGHRS and CDR2 is YFSETQ in the germline V gene. After removal of 0 bases from V and 4 bases from J, the junction contained 1 base not matched to a gene. CDR3 amino acids: CASSLGTGVETQYF. CDR3 coding DNA: TGCGCCAGCAGCTTGGGGACAGGGGTAGAGACCCAGTACTTC.

Comments on this clone: Other DNA sequences in the sample encode the same CDR3. V and J are TRBV6-1 and TRBJ2-7; a weak D match, TRBD2 (5 bases). The CDR3 has 12 amino acids. Germline CDR1 and CDR2: MNHNS and SASEGT. The V gene lost 8 bases and the J gene lost 2 bases, with 10 bases spanning the gap. The CDR3 nucleotides read TGTGCCAGCGGGGAGCTGACCTACGAGCAGTACTTC. This translates into CASGELTYEQYF.